The 29 T cell receptor beta chains listed next were all sequenced from one sample in a study of CD8+ T cells in alopecia areata. Described treatment: oral pan-JAK inhibitor, 5-10 mg twice daily. As the sequencing template, cDNA was produced by extracting RNA and reverse transcribing it. Assay used: immunoSEQ multiplex PCR; TCRdb lists only in-frame clones, some missing. Of about 190,000 clones listed, approximately 56% are singletons. The sequences come from CD4+ T cells sorted from blood, collected at week 4, from a patient treated with tofacitinib. The receptor source for this set is a human donor with alopecia areata.

The chain is built from TRBV29-1 and TRBJ2-4; no clear D gene. Trimming took 1 base from V and 0 from J, leaving 10 bases between them. Germline-derived CDR1 and CDR2 are SQVTM and ANQGSEA. The CDR3 loop spans 15 amino acids. CDR3 DNA sequence: TGCAGCGTTGAAGGGGTTTCGGAAGCCAAAAACATTCAGTACTTC. It is translated as CSVEGVSEAKNIQYF.

The chain is built from TRBV5-1 and TRBJ2-1; possibly TRBD2 for D (6 bases). Germline V gene sequence: CDR1 SGHRS, CDR2 YFSETQ. The V and J ends lost 0 bases and 7 bases respectively, with 8 bases between them. This CDR3 region has 13 residues. The CDR3 nucleotides read TGCGCCAGCAGCTTGGACGGGGGAAATGAGCAGTTCTTC. Translated: CASSLDGGNEQFF.

The sample holds a few counts of this clone. The genes are TRBV25-1 and TRBJ2-1; a weak D match, TRBD1 (6 bases). V was clipped by 5 bases and J by 10 bases, with 15 bases between them. This CDR3 is 13 amino acids long. Per germline, CDR1 MGHDK and CDR2 SYGVNS. This CDR3 is CASSTLQGREQFF. CDR3 in DNA: TGTGCCAGCAGTACGCTACAGGGACGAGAGCAGTTCTTC.

This sequence joins TRBV6-5 and TRBJ1-1; D is ambiguous. CDR1 and CDR2 from the germline V gene are MNHEY and SVGAGI. V shed 6 bases and J shed 1 base, with 9 bases lying between them. The CDR3 contains 13 residues. The CDR3 nucleotides read TGTGCCAGCAGCGTACGACGGAACACTGAAGCTTTCTTT. Protein sequence: CASSVRRNTEAFF.

The gene calls are TRBV30 and TRBJ2-2; tentative D call: TRBD1 (6 bases). Germline V gene sequence: CDR1 GTSNPN, CDR2 SVGIG (reference sequence). The CDR3 consists of 16 residues. Trimming cost V 0 bases and J 4 bases, with 15 bases left between them. The CDR3 reads CAWSVRGGVSTGELFF. As DNA, the CDR3 is TGTGCCTGGAGTGTACGAGGGGGAGTGAGCACCGGGGAGCTGTTTTTT.

This chain connects TRBV7-9 to TRBJ1-2; 8 bases fit TRBD1. CDR3 length: 15 residues. With V trimmed by 3 bases and J by 4 bases, 7 bases remained unmatched. The germline V gene encodes CDR1 SEHNR and CDR2 FQNEAQ (reference sequence). The CDR3 DNA follows: TGTGCCAGCAGCTTGCACAGGGGGTCAGGCTATGGCTACACCTTC. Translated: CASSLHRGSGYGYTF.

The V call is TRBV29-1, the J call TRBJ2-4; D tentatively fits TRBD1 or TRBD2 (5 bases each). The CDR3 runs 16 residues. V lost 4 bases, J lost 0 bases, and 16 bases lay in between. In germline, CDR1 is SQVTM, CDR2 ANQGSEA. CDR3 sequence (DNA): TGCAGCGTTGTGATCGGGGCCGCTCTAGCCAAAAACATTCAGTACTTC. It encodes CSVVIGAALAKNIQYF.

The chain carries TRBV23-1 and TRBJ2-5, with D perhaps TRBD1 (5 bases). TRBV23-1 is an open reading frame, and its role is uncertain. CDR3 length: 12 residues. V was cut by 9 bases and J by 1 base, with 9 bases left in between. CDR3 sequence reads: CARTESQETQYF. CDR3 DNA: TGCGCCAGGACAGAGTCCCAAGAGACCCAGTACTTC.

The V call is TRBV30, the J call TRBJ2-2; no clear D. The V gene's germline CDR1 is GTSNPN and CDR2 SVGIG (reference sequence). Trimming removed 0 bases at V and 6 bases at J, with 8 bases between. This CDR3 contains 13 residues. DNA of the CDR3: TGTGCCTGGAGTGTAGCCCAATCCGGGGAGCTGTTTTTT. It yields the protein CAWSVAQSGELFF. Supplemented by reference TRBV30 and TRBJ2-2, the full variable domain reads SQTIHQWPATLVQPVGSPLSLECTVEGTSNPNLYWYRQAAGRGLQLLFYSVGIGQISSEVPQNLSASRPQDRQFILSSKKLLLSDSGFYLCAWSVAQSGELFFGEGSRLTVL.

V is TRBV6-5 and J is TRBJ2-7; no firm D call. The CDR3 consists of 15 residues. The V end was cut by 4 bases, the J end by 4 bases, with 17 bases between. Germline lookup yields CDR1 MNHEY and CDR2 SVGAGI. CDR3 sequence reads: CASSSRTVSVYEQYF. CDR3 in DNA: TGTGCCAGCAGTTCCCGAACCGTTTCCGTTTACGAGCAGTACTTC.

The chain is built from TRBV7-2 and TRBJ2-1; no definite D call. Germline-derived CDR1 and CDR2 are SGHTA and FQGNSA. V was clipped by 5 bases and J by 0 bases, with 17 bases between them. The CDR3 is made up of 17 amino acids. Written as DNA, the CDR3 is TGTGCCAGCAGCGTCAGCCTCCGTCAGAGCTCCTACAATGAGCAGTTCTTC. The encoded protein is CASSVSLRQSSYNEQFF.

Points on this clone: Relative to the germline gene, one junction end is altered; a read error may explain this. V gene TRBV4-1 combines with J gene TRBJ1-4; D perhaps matches TRBD1 (5 bases). The CDR3 totals 19 residues. The germline V gene encodes CDR1 MGHRA and CDR2 YSYEKL. The CDR3 DNA sequence: TGCGCCAGCAGCCCGGGGGGGGGAACAGGCTATTCAACTTATGAAAAACTGTTTTTT. Amino acids: CASSPGGGTGYSTYEKLFF.

This clone has a handful of counts. This sequence joins TRBV27 and TRBJ1-1, with a tentative D call TRBD1 (5 bases). CDR1 is MNHEY and CDR2 is SMNVEV in the germline V gene (reference sequence). This CDR3 contains 15 residues. The V end was cut by 4 bases, the J end by 5 bases, with 17 bases between. The CDR3 nucleotides read TGTGCCAGCAGTTCAGGGCAGTGGACAAAGACTGAAGCTTTCTTT. Translation: CASSSGQWTKTEAFF.

This clone was recorded a few times. The rearrangement uses TRBV6-5 and TRBJ2-1, with D possibly matching TRBD2 (6 bases). This CDR3 has 15 amino acids. The V end was cut by 2 bases, the J end by 7 bases, with 15 bases between. Germline CDR1 MNHEY, CDR2 SVGAGI. Here the CDR3 reads CASSYRRAEGNEQFF. CDR3 DNA sequence: TGTGCCAGCAGTTACAGGAGGGCGGAGGGTAATGAGCAGTTCTTC.

The chain has TRBV6-6 and TRBJ2-7; no clear D. The V and J ends lost 0 bases and 0 bases respectively, with 6 bases between them. CDR1 is MNHNY, CDR2 SVGAGI, per germline (reference sequence). The CDR3 loop spans 14 amino acids. In nucleotides, the CDR3 is TGTGCCAGCAGTTACTCGAAGAGCTCCTACGAGCAGTACTTC. It encodes CASSYSKSSYEQYF.

In this sample, this clone turned up a few times. The gene calls are TRBV4-2 and TRBJ2-1; TRBD2 might be the D (6 bases). V lost 8 bases to trimming and J lost 3 bases, with 14 bases between them. This CDR3 is 14 amino acids long. CDR1 is LGHNA, CDR2 YNFKEQ, per germline. CDR3 sequence: CASQGTVHYNEQFF. DNA of the CDR3: TGTGCCAGCCAAGGGACTGTACACTACAATGAGCAGTTCTTC.

This chain links TRBV7-8 with TRBJ2-2; tentative D call: TRBD2 (6 bases). Between the trimmed V and J ends, which lost 7 bases and 6 bases, there was a span of 18 bases. The CDR3 contains 15 residues. Germline V gene data show CDR1 as SGHVS and CDR2 as FQNEAQ. The CDR3 loop reads CASTRPGAGSGELFF. The CDR3 coding sequence is TGTGCCAGCACCCGACCCGGGGCGGGGTCCGGGGAGCTGTTTTTT.

This chain uses TRBV29-1 with TRBJ1-4; weak D call: TRBD1 (6 bases). The CDR3 spans 16 residues. Trimming took off 0 bases at V and 7 bases at J, with 18 bases between the two ends. Germline V lookup: CDR1 SQVTM, CDR2 ANQGSEA. The CDR3 region is CSVEDTYGTSTEKLFF. The CDR3 DNA is TGCAGCGTTGAAGATACTTACGGGACAAGTACTGAAAAACTGTTTTTT.

Concerning this clone itself: Other DNA variants within this sample encode the same CDR3. J is TRBJ2-5 and V is TRBV19; D is perhaps TRBD2 (5 bases). CDR1 is LNHDA and CDR2 is SQIVND in the germline V gene (reference sequence). Trimming took 5 bases from V and 5 from J, leaving 6 bases between them. There are 11 residues in the CDR3. The CDR3 here is CASSPGETQYF. In DNA form, the CDR3 reads TGTGCCAGTAGTCCGGGGGAGACCCAGTACTTC.

The rearrangement links TRBV11-2 to TRBJ2-3; D remains ambiguous. Trimming took 3 bases from V and 0 from J, leaving 10 bases between them. Germline-derived CDR1 and CDR2 are SGHAT and FQNNGV. The length of the CDR3 is 15 residues. The CDR3, as DNA: TGTGCCAGCAGCTTTAGAAGGGAAAGCACAGATACGCAGTATTTT. This translates into CASSFRRESTDTQYF.

The chain couples TRBV30 to TRBJ2-1; 7 bases are a match to TRBD2. The germline V gene has CDR1 GTSNPN and CDR2 SVGIG (reference sequence). CDR3 length equals 14 residues. V shed 4 bases and J 4 bases; nucleotides not matched to a gene: 7. The CDR3 sequence: CAWTRASGYNEQFF. The CDR3 region has the DNA TGTGCCTGGACGCGGGCTAGCGGATACAATGAGCAGTTCTTC.

This clone was seen at least ten times. The rearrangement uses TRBV19 and TRBJ2-7; D is unresolved. The germline V gene encodes CDR1 LNHDA and CDR2 SQIVND (reference sequence). Trimming took off 6 bases at V and 0 bases at J, with 12 bases between the two ends. This CDR3 region has 14 residues. DNA of the CDR3: TGTGCCAGTAGAACCAAGACGGGCTCCTACGAGCAGTACTTC. It is translated as CASRTKTGSYEQYF.

This clone occurred once. This rearrangement joins TRBV7-2 to TRBJ2-5; the match to TRBD1 covers 7 bases. The CDR3 contains 14 residues. Germline trimming cut 5 bases from V and 1 base from J; bases unmatched to any gene: 4. From germline, CDR1 is SGHTA and CDR2 FQGNSA. The CDR3 DNA is TGTGCCAGCAGCCGGACAGGTTTCCAAGAGACCCAGTACTTC. Translation: CASSRTGFQETQYF.

This clone has more than one count but fewer than ten. The DNA of the CDR3 is TGCGCCAGCAGCTTGACTAGCGGGACGTCCTACGAGCAGTACTTC. This codes for CASSLTSGTSYEQYF. The V call is TRBV5-1, the J call TRBJ2-7; TRBD2 aligns across 10 bases. The CDR3 length is 15 residues. Germline V gene data show CDR1 as SGHRS and CDR2 as YFSETQ. V lost 1 base, J lost 1 base, and 2 bases stayed unmatched.

This clone showed up just a few times. This chain links TRBV5-1 with TRBJ2-5; 8 bases are shared with TRBD2. Trimming took 0 bases from V and 3 from J; bases not matched to a gene: 7. The length of the CDR3 is 16 residues. Germline assignment: CDR1 SGHRS and CDR2 YFSETQ. The CDR3 protein is CASSLVLAAGEETQYF. The DNA for the CDR3 is TGCGCCAGCAGCTTGGTACTAGCGGCAGGGGAAGAGACCCAGTACTTC.

The chain couples TRBV18 to TRBJ2-3; D remains ambiguous. The germline V gene encodes CDR1 KGHSH and CDR2 LQKENI. The CDR3 spans 14 residues. Trimming cost V 3 bases and J 0 bases, with 7 bases left between them. The CDR3 DNA follows: TGTGCCAGCTCACCGAGCCAGAGCACAGATACGCAGTATTTT. Translation gives CASSPSQSTDTQYF.

The chain employs TRBV5-1 and TRBJ2-1, with D unresolved. CDR1 is SGHRS, CDR2 YFSETQ, per germline. V lost 4 bases and J lost 2, with 10 bases in between. The length of the CDR3 is 14 residues. This CDR3 reads CASSTWSTYNEQFF. In nucleotides, the CDR3 is TGCGCCAGCAGCACCTGGTCCACCTACAATGAGCAGTTCTTC.

The rearrangement links TRBV7-2 to TRBJ2-1; 7 bases align to TRBD2. Per germline, CDR1 SGHTA and CDR2 FQGNSA. The CDR3 loop spans 16 amino acids. V lost 4 bases to trimming and J lost 3 bases; unmatched junction nucleotides: 9. CDR3 residues: CASSSRSSGSYNEQFF. Here the CDR3 DNA reads TGTGCCAGCAGCTCTCGATCTAGCGGCAGCTACAATGAGCAGTTCTTC.

This chain connects TRBV5-6 to TRBJ2-1; a weak D match, TRBD1 (8 bases). Trimming pared 5 bases from V and 8 bases from J, leaving 14 bases between. This CDR3 spans 13 amino acids. Germline V gene sequence: CDR1 SGHDT, CDR2 YYEEEE. CDR3 sequence reads: CASRLTGGDEQFF. The CDR3 bases are TGTGCCAGCAGGTTAACAGGGGGGGATGAGCAGTTCTTC. Filled out from reference TRBV5-6 and TRBJ2-1, the complete variable domain reads DAGVTQSPTHLIKTRGQQVTLRCSPKSGHDTVSWYQQALGQGPQFIFQYYEEEERQRGNFPDRFSGHQFPNYSSELNVNALLLGDSALYLCASRLTGGDEQFFGPGTRLTVL.